These 19 T cell receptor beta chains originate from one sample sequenced in a study of identical twins. A single record per CDR3 protein comes from TCRdb applying MiXCR to the 5' RACE reads. Of 400,000 to 500,000 distinct CDR3 sequences in the sample, 13% to 15% were seen once. These data are also associated with another study on yellow fever vaccine responses in identical twins.

The source material was CD4+ T cells sorted from blood. Receptors originate from a woman between 18 and 29 years old in good health.

This clonotype was seen more than once but under ten times. The rearrangement joins TRBV2 to TRBJ2-1; no clear D. Deletions cut 3 bases from V and 9 bases from J, with 15 bases between. Germline loops: CDR1 SNHLY, CDR2 FYNNEI. The CDR3 has 14 residues. The CDR3 sequence is CASSDVVPWGEQFF. The CDR3 DNA reads as TGTGCCAGCAGTGACGTGGTTCCTTGGGGTGAGCAGTTCTTC.

This clonotype was found a few times. This rearrangement joins TRBV29-1 to TRBJ1-6; D perhaps matches TRBD1 (6 bases). The CDR3 contains 13 residues. Trimming pared 3 bases from V and 7 bases from J, leaving 10 bases between. CDR1 SQVTM and CDR2 ANQGSEA come from the germline V gene. The DNA of the CDR3 is TGCAGCGTTGAGGAGGGGGTCAATTCACCCCTCCACTTT. It specifies CSVEEGVNSPLHF.

The sample holds many counts of this clonotype. The chain combines TRBV3-1 with TRBJ2-3, with D unclear. The CDR3 sequence is 12 residues long. Germline V gene data show CDR1 as LGHDT and CDR2 as YNNKEL (reference sequence). Trimming removed 0 bases from V and 8 bases from J, with 6 bases in between. The CDR3 region is CASSQDQATQYF. CDR3 coding DNA: TGTGCCAGCAGCCAAGATCAGGCTACGCAGTATTTT.

This chain uses TRBV20-1 with TRBJ2-1, with 7 bases identical to TRBD2. The length of the CDR3 is 16 residues. CDR1 and CDR2 from the germline V gene are DFQATT and SNEGSKA (reference sequence). Losses at the gene ends were 6 bases for V and 8 bases for J; bases not matched to a gene: 19. CDR3 region: CSAHRGSGGLQDEQFF. The CDR3 DNA sequence: TGCAGTGCCCACCGTGGGTCGGGGGGACTGCAGGATGAGCAGTTCTTC.

The chain employs TRBV7-6 and TRBJ1-6; a weak D match, TRBD1 (5 bases). Trimming stripped 5 bases from V and 7 bases from J, with 18 bases between. The germline V gene has CDR1 SGHVS and CDR2 FNYEAQ. The CDR3 sequence is 16 residues long. The CDR3: CASSLNPQGSNSPLHF. The CDR3 region has the DNA TGTGCCAGCAGCCTCAACCCGCAGGGTAGCAATTCACCCCTCCACTTT.

The V and J genes are TRBV5-1 and TRBJ2-7; D remains unclear. The V gene lost 0 bases and the J gene lost 1 base, with 8 bases spanning the gap. The CDR3 loop spans 14 amino acids. The germline V gene has CDR1 SGHRS and CDR2 YFSETQ. The CDR3 sequence is CASSLVGISYEQYF. The CDR3 nucleotides read TGCGCCAGCAGCTTGGTAGGCATATCCTACGAGCAGTACTTC.

This clonotype has ten or more counts. The chain has TRBV2 and TRBJ1-5; a possible D gene is TRBD1 (6 bases). The V gene lost 7 bases and the J gene lost 3 bases, with 13 bases spanning the gap. Germline loops: CDR1 SNHLY, CDR2 FYNNEI. There are 14 residues in the CDR3. In nucleotides, the CDR3 is TGTGCCAGCAAAAAAGACAGGAACAATCAGCCCCAGCATTTT. The encoded protein is CASKKDRNNQPQHF.

This clonotype was counted ten times or more. V is TRBV5-1 and J is TRBJ2-5; 12 bases are a match to TRBD2. Germline-derived CDR1 and CDR2 are SGHRS and YFSETQ. V was clipped by 6 bases and J by 5 bases; unmatched bases: 11. This CDR3 is built from 16 residues. CDR3 nucleotide sequence: TGCGCCAGCACCGTTGGGACTAGCGGGTCAAGGGAGACCCAGTACTTC. Translated: CASTVGTSGSRETQYF.

V gene TRBV5-1 combines with J gene TRBJ2-5; D is possibly TRBD1 (5 bases). CDR1 and CDR2 (germline): SGHRS, YFSETQ. The CDR3 has 16 residues. The V end was cut by 0 bases, the J end by 1 base, with 13 bases between. CDR3 region: CASSLDRRLAQETQYF. The CDR3 coding sequence is TGCGCCAGCAGCTTGGACAGGAGATTGGCCCAAGAGACCCAGTACTTC. The full variable domain, completed using reference TRBV5-1 and TRBJ2-5, is KAGVTQTPRYLIKTRGQQVTLSCSPISGHRSVSWYQQTPGQGLQFLFEYFSETQRNKGNFPGRFSGRQFSNSRSEMNVSTLELGDSALYLCASSLDRRLAQETQYFGPGTRLLVL.

The rearrangement uses TRBV9 and TRBJ2-7, with D perhaps TRBD1 (6 bases). Trimming removed 2 bases at V and 2 bases at J, with 11 bases between. CDR1 SGDLS and CDR2 YYNGEE come from the germline V gene. CDR3 length: 14 amino acids. CDR3: CASSVGDTTYEQYF. In DNA, the CDR3 is TGTGCCAGCAGCGTGGGGGACACAACCTACGAGCAGTACTTC.

V usage is TRBV12-3 or TRBV12-4 and J usage is TRBJ1-1; 12 bases match TRBD1. There are 15 residues in the CDR3. The J segment lost 4 bases and the V segment lost 5 bases, leaving 5 bases of the junction unmatched. CDR3 region: CASSPGTGGGTEAFF. The CDR3 DNA reads as TGTGCCAGCAGTCCCGGGACAGGGGGCGGCACTGAAGCTTTCTTT.

The chain has TRBV20-1 and TRBJ1-1; weak D call: TRBD1 (6 bases). V was trimmed by 6 bases and J by 1 base, leaving 9 bases between them. The V gene's germline CDR1 is DFQATT and CDR2 SNEGSKA (reference sequence). CDR3 length: 12 residues. CDR3 amino acids: CSAQDRNTEAFF. CDR3 DNA: TGCAGTGCACAGGACAGGAACACTGAAGCTTTCTTT.

This clonotype came up a few times. The chain combines TRBV20-1 with TRBJ2-5; 7 nucleotides line up with TRBD1. The V gene end was trimmed by 1 base and the J gene end by 2 bases; junction bases not matched to a gene: 4. Germline V gene data show CDR1 as DFQATT and CDR2 as SNEGSKA (reference sequence). The CDR3 is made up of 14 amino acids. The CDR3 sequence is CSARVPTGQETQYF. The CDR3 DNA follows: TGCAGTGCTAGAGTCCCGACAGGGCAAGAGACCCAGTACTTC.

In this sample, this clonotype turned up a few times. This chain joins TRBV14 and TRBJ2-3; no definite D call. The V and J ends lost 1 base and 5 bases respectively, with 10 bases between them. Germline V gives CDR1 SGHDN, CDR2 FVKESK. The CDR3 consists of 14 residues. The CDR3 coding sequence is TGTGCCAGCAGCCAAGTGCAGTTCTTAGATACGCAGTATTTT. Amino acid sequence: CASSQVQFLDTQYF.

In this sample, this clonotype turned up a few times. This chain joins TRBV29-1 and TRBJ1-1, with D uncertain. The CDR3 is 13 amino acids. The ends were cut back, 7 bases at V and 0 bases at J, with 12 bases in the middle. The germline V gene encodes CDR1 SQVTM and CDR2 ANQGSEA. Written as DNA, the CDR3 is TGCAGCGCCATACAGATCATGAACACTGAAGCTTTCTTT. Its protein product is CSAIQIMNTEAFF.

This clonotype was detected only a few times. This chain links TRBV7-2 with TRBJ2-7; maybe TRBD2 (6 bases). CDR3 length equals 14 residues. V lost 6 bases, J lost 2 bases, and 14 bases lay in between. Germline loops: CDR1 SGHTA, CDR2 FQGNSA. The CDR3 region is CASRDYRETYEQYF. CDR3 bases: TGTGCCAGCAGGGACTATCGCGAAACCTACGAGCAGTACTTC.

This clonotype has more than one count but fewer than ten. This rearrangement joins TRBV3-1 to TRBJ2-1; no firm D call. V shed 4 bases and J shed 6 bases, with 13 bases lying between them. The CDR3 covers 14 residues. Germline V gene data show CDR1 as LGHDT and CDR2 as YNNKEL (reference sequence). The CDR3, as DNA: TGTGCCAGCAGCCGCCTAGACCCACGCAATGAGCAGTTCTTC. This codes for CASSRLDPRNEQFF.

The chain has TRBV5-1 and TRBJ2-5, with a tentative D call TRBD2 (5 bases). Germline V gives CDR1 SGHRS, CDR2 YFSETQ. This CDR3 comprises 15 residues. V lost 1 base and J lost 1, with 11 bases in between. The CDR3: CASSLNGIGQETQYF. The CDR3 nucleotides are TGCGCCAGCAGCTTGAACGGGATCGGCCAAGAGACCCAGTACTTC.

V gene TRBV27 combines with J gene TRBJ2-4, with 10 bases that match TRBD1. The CDR3 totals 14 residues. V trimming: 5 bases; J trimming: 8 bases; junction bases outside the gene matches: 6. Germline V gene sequence: CDR1 MNHEY, CDR2 SMNVEV (reference sequence). CDR3 loop: CASSHPGQGYIQYF. CDR3 nucleotide sequence: TGTGCCAGCAGTCATCCGGGACAGGGGTACATTCAGTACTTC.